The 23 T cell receptor beta chains below all came from one sample that was sequenced in a study of CD8 T cells in ankylosing spondylitis. General study results and limits: Typical of ankylosing spondylitis blood, it appeared, was a TCR beta motif of eight highly homologous variants.

One entry per CDR3 protein results from TCRdb running MiXCR on the 5' RACE reads. The sample comprises roughly 700,000 distinct CDR3 sequences, under 20% of which are singletons, and under 20% rests with the top ten. For these receptors, no antigen is known. The sequencing sample was made of blood, either unsorted or a sorted T cell fraction (not recorded which). The origin of the receptors is a male donor with ankylosing spondylitis.

The chain has TRBV5-4 and TRBJ2-2, with 10 positions matching TRBD2. Germline lookup yields CDR1 SGHNT and CDR2 YYREEE (reference sequence). The CDR3 totals 18 residues. The J segment lost 3 bases and the V segment lost 0 bases, leaving 8 bases of the junction unmatched. The CDR3 DNA follows: TGTGCCAGCAGCTTGGTGAGCGGGAGGGCCACCTACACCGGGGAGCTGTTTTTT. Its protein product is CASSLVSGRATYTGELFF.

The chain recombines TRBV6-1 with TRBJ2-2; 10 bases match TRBD1. This CDR3 spans 16 amino acids. Germline V lookup: CDR1 MNHNS, CDR2 SASEGT. Trimming took 7 bases from V and 1 from J; bases not matched to a gene: 6. The CDR3 is CASTPRDRGNTGELFF. The CDR3 nucleotides are TGTGCCAGCACCCCTAGGGACAGGGGGAACACCGGGGAGCTGTTTTTT.

The sample holds a few counts of this clonotype. The chain links TRBV4-3 to TRBJ2-2; tentatively, D is TRBD1 or TRBD2 (5 bases each). CDR3 length: 18 amino acids. Germline CDR1 is LGHNA and CDR2 is YSLEER. The V end lost 0 bases, the J end lost 2 bases, and 16 bases lay between the germline ends. DNA of the CDR3: TGCGCCAGCAGCCAAGATAGCCCCCCGGGGCCCAACACCGGGGAGCTGTTTTTT. Amino acids: CASSQDSPPGPNTGELFF.

J is TRBJ2-1 and V is TRBV5-1; D is unclear. V was trimmed by 0 bases and J by 10 bases, leaving 8 bases between them. The germline V gene encodes CDR1 SGHRS and CDR2 YFSETQ. This CDR3 comprises 12 residues. In nucleotides, the CDR3 is TGCGCCAGCAGCTTGGCGAACACCGAGCAGTTCTTC. Its translation is CASSLANTEQFF.

In its sample, this clonotype was seen a few times. The chain joins TRBV4-3 to TRBJ2-5; D might be TRBD1 or TRBD2, each matching 5 bases. Between the trimmed V and J ends, which lost 4 bases and 4 bases, there was a span of 22 bases. The CDR3 is 17 residues long. CDR1 and CDR2 (germline): LGHNA, YSLEER. For the CDR3, the DNA is TGCGCCAGCAGCCTGGGGACGGGATTGTACGCGCTAGAGACCCAGTACTTC. It encodes CASSLGTGLYALETQYF.

The chain employs TRBV20-1 and TRBJ2-5; TRBD2 aligns across 12 bases. J was trimmed by 2 bases and V by 6 bases; bases with no gene match: 7. The length of the CDR3 is 15 residues. Looked up from germline, CDR1 is DFQATT and CDR2 is SNEGSKA (reference sequence). The CDR3 loop reads CSANPLAGGQETQYF. The CDR3 DNA sequence: TGCAGTGCCAACCCGCTAGCGGGAGGGCAAGAGACCCAGTACTTC.

This clonotype was found many times. The genes are TRBV5-1 and TRBJ2-7, with D perhaps matching TRBD1 or TRBD2 (5 bases each). The germline CDR1 and CDR2 sequences are SGHRS and YFSETQ. This CDR3 is 13 amino acids long. V lost 3 bases and J lost 2, with 9 bases in between. The CDR3 loop is CASSYGDAYEQYF. The CDR3 nucleotides are TGCGCCAGCAGCTATGGGGACGCCTACGAGCAGTACTTC.

V and J are TRBV7-9 and TRBJ2-5; 7 nucleotides align to TRBD1. V lost 4 bases to trimming and J lost 1 base; unmatched junction nucleotides: 12. This CDR3 has 17 amino acids. Per germline, CDR1 SEHNR and CDR2 FQNEAQ (reference sequence). The CDR3 nucleotides are TGTGCCAGCAGCTCGTCAGAAGGAGACAGGGCCCAAGAGACCCAGTACTTC. Residues: CASSSSEGDRAQETQYF.

The chain uses TRBV6-5 and TRBJ2-2; maybe TRBD2 (6 bases). Trimming took off 0 bases at V and 6 bases at J, with 11 bases between the two ends. CDR1 is MNHEY, CDR2 SVGAGI, per germline. The CDR3 covers 15 residues. CDR3 residues: CASSYSTSLAGELFF. CDR3 in DNA: TGTGCCAGCAGTTACTCGACTAGTTTGGCCGGGGAGCTGTTTTTT.

This clonotype was detected ten times or more. The chain employs TRBV10-3 and TRBJ1-1; D not resolved. This CDR3 has 15 residues. Per germline, CDR1 ENHRY and CDR2 SYGVKD. Trimming pared 1 base from V and 0 bases from J, leaving 9 bases between. This CDR3 reads CAISEYNSLNTEAFF. The CDR3 region has the DNA TGTGCCATCAGTGAGTATAACAGTTTGAACACTGAAGCTTTCTTT.

The chain joins TRBV6-2 or TRBV6-3 to TRBJ1-5; 7 bases fit TRBD1. CDR1 and CDR2 (germline): MNHEY, SVGEGT. CDR3 length: 12 amino acids. V dropped 2 bases and J dropped 11; count of bases not matched to a gene: 3. The CDR3: CASSYNDRAQHF. The DNA for the CDR3 is TGTGCCAGCAGTTACAATGACAGGGCCCAGCATTTT.

This clonotype was detected only a few times. The chain links TRBV6-2 or TRBV6-3 to TRBJ1-5; weak D call: TRBD1 (6 bases). CDR1 and CDR2 (germline): MNHEY, SVGEGT. This CDR3 is built from 16 residues. V was shortened by 5 bases and J by 2 bases, with 16 bases between the two germline ends. As DNA, the CDR3 is TGTGCCAGCAGTGGCTGGGGGGGCGTGGGCAATCAGCCCCAGCATTTT. As protein: CASSGWGGVGNQPQHF.

This clonotype was detected only a few times. The chain links TRBV20-1 to TRBJ2-7; D uncertain. The CDR3 spans 10 residues. Germline CDR1 reads DFQATT; CDR2 reads SNEGSKA (reference sequence). V gave up 0 bases and J gave up 3 bases, with 0 bases separating them. This chain's CDR3 is CSARDYEQYF. CDR3 bases: TGCAGTGCTAGAGACTACGAGCAGTACTTC.

V and J are TRBV4-1 and TRBJ1-1; D gene ambiguous. CDR3 length: 13 residues. The V gene's germline CDR1 is MGHRA and CDR2 YSYEKL. The V and J ends lost 1 base and 4 bases respectively, with 7 bases between them. The CDR3 is CASSQGHRTEAFF. As DNA, the CDR3 is TGCGCCAGCAGCCAAGGACACCGCACTGAAGCTTTCTTT.

The chain is built from TRBV12-3 or TRBV12-4 and TRBJ2-7; D perhaps matches TRBD2 (7 bases). This CDR3 comprises 15 residues. Deletions cut 5 bases from V and 4 bases from J, with 18 bases between. The CDR3 DNA follows: TGTGCCAGCAGTATCCCAAGGGGGGGTGAATACGAGCAGTACTTC. This codes for CASSIPRGGEYEQYF.

The chain employs TRBV6-1 and TRBJ1-2, with 7 positions matching TRBD1. The CDR3 runs 14 residues. Trimming cost V 4 bases and J 6 bases; bases outside gene matches: 8. Germline values: CDR1 MNHNS, CDR2 SASEGT. CDR3 sequence reads: CASSGRQGKNGYTF. The CDR3, as DNA: TGTGCCAGCAGTGGGAGACAGGGCAAGAATGGCTACACCTTC.

This clonotype came up many times. Here the CDR3 reads CASSSQTGAQETQYF. As DNA, the CDR3 is TGTGCCAGCAGTTCTCAAACGGGAGCACAAGAGACCCAGTACTTC. This chain uses TRBV12-3 or TRBV12-4 with TRBJ2-5, with D maybe TRBD2 (6 bases). CDR3 length: 15 amino acids. The germline V and J ends were trimmed by 4 bases and 2 bases, with 14 bases remaining between them.

The genes are TRBV7-2 and TRBJ2-1; 10 nucleotides agree with TRBD1. J was trimmed by 10 bases and V by 1 base; bases with no gene match: 10. The length of the CDR3 is 16 residues. Germline CDR1 reads SGHTA; CDR2 reads FQGNSA. The CDR3 region is CASSLVPSEGQGEQFF. Written as DNA, the CDR3 is TGTGCCAGCAGCTTAGTCCCTAGCGAGGGACAGGGGGAGCAGTTCTTC.

The table lists this clonotype with a few counts. The gene calls are TRBV6-1 and TRBJ2-1, with D tentatively TRBD1 (5 bases). The CDR3 totals 16 residues. Deletions cut 5 bases from V and 4 bases from J, with 18 bases between. CDR1 MNHNS and CDR2 SASEGT come from the germline V gene. The CDR3 DNA reads TGTGCCAGCAGTAATCCAGGGCCCGGATCATACAATGAGCAGTTCTTC. It specifies CASSNPGPGSYNEQFF.

The V and J genes are TRBV27 and TRBJ2-1; 8 bases line up with TRBD1. Germline V gives CDR1 MNHEY, CDR2 SMNVEV (reference sequence). CDR3 length equals 15 residues. After removal of 6 bases from V and 6 bases from J, the junction contained 10 bases not matched to a gene. The CDR3 nucleotides are TGTGCCAGCAGCACCAGGACAGGGCTATCCAATGAGCAGTTCTTC. Protein: CASSTRTGLSNEQFF.

The chain joins TRBV5-1 to TRBJ2-7, with D perhaps matching TRBD2 (6 bases). CDR3 size: 15 residues. Germline loops: CDR1 SGHRS, CDR2 YFSETQ. V lost 3 bases and J lost 0, with 13 bases in between. The CDR3 coding sequence is TGCGCCAGCAGCTCGACTAGTCCGAGCTCCTACGAGCAGTACTTC. Amino acid sequence: CASSSTSPSSYEQYF.

The sample holds a few counts of this clonotype. This chain links TRBV3-1 with TRBJ2-5; the match to TRBD1 covers 9 bases. V trimming: 7 bases; J trimming: 3 bases; junction bases outside the gene matches: 3. The length of the CDR3 is 13 residues. CDR1 and CDR2 from the germline V gene are LGHDT and YNNKEL (reference sequence). CDR3 DNA: TGTGCCAGCATCAGGACAGGGGAAGAGACCCAGTACTTC. Translation: CASIRTGEETQYF.

This clonotype appeared a few times. This sequence joins TRBV20-1 and TRBJ2-3, with 9 nucleotides matching TRBD2. The J segment lost 3 bases and the V segment lost 2 bases, leaving 3 bases of the junction unmatched. Germline CDR1 is DFQATT and CDR2 is SNEGSKA (reference sequence). The CDR3 runs 14 residues. Written as DNA, the CDR3 is TGCAGTGCTAGACGTAGCGGGAGTACAGATACGCAGTATTTT. Its translation: CSARRSGSTDTQYF.